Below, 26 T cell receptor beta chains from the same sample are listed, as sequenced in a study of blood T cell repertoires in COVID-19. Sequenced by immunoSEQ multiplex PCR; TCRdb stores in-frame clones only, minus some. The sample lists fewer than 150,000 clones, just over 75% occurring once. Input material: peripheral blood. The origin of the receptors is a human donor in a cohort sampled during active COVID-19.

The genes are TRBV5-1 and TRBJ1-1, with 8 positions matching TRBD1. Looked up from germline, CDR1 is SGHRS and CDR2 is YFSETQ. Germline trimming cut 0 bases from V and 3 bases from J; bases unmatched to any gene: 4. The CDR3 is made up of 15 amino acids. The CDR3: CASSLAGQAHTEAFF. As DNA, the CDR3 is TGCGCCAGCAGCTTGGCGGGACAGGCGCACACTGAAGCTTTCTTT.

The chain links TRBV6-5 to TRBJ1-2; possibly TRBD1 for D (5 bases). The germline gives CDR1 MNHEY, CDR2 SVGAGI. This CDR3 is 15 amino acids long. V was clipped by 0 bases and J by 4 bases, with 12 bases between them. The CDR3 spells CASSYSAGYTYGYTF. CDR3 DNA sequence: TGTGCCAGCAGTTACTCGGCAGGGTATACCTATGGCTACACCTTC.

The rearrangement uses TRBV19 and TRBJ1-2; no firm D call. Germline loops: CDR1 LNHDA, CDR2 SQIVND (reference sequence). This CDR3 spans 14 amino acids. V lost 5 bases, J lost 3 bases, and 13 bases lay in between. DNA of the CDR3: TGTGCCAGTAGTTCCCGGGGATCCCACTATGGCTACACCTTC. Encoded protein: CASSSRGSHYGYTF.

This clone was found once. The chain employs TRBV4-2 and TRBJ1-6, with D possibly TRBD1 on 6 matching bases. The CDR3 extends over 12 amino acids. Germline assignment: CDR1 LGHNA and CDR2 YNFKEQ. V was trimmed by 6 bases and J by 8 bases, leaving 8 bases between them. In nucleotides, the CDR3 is TGTGCCAGCAGATCAGGGGATTCACCCCTCCACTTT. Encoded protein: CASRSGDSPLHF.

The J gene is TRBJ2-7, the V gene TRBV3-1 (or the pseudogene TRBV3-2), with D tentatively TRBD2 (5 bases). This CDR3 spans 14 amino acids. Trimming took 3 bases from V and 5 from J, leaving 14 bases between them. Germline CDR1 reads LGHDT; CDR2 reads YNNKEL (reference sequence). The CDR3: CASSQVAKDHEQYF. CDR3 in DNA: TGTGCCAGCAGCCAGGTAGCGAAAGACCACGAGCAGTACTTC.

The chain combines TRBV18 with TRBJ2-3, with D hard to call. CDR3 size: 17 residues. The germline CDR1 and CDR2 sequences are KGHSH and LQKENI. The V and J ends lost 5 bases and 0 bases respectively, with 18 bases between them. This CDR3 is CASSETMVITSTDTQYF. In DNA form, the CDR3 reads TGTGCCAGCTCAGAAACCATGGTCATAACTAGCACAGATACGCAGTATTTT.

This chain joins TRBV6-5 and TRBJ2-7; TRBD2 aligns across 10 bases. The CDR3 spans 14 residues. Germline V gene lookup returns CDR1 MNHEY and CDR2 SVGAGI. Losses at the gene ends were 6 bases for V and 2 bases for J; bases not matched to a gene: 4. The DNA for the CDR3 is TGTGCCAGCAGGCTAGCGGGGGCCACCTACGAGCAGTACTTC. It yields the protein CASRLAGATYEQYF.

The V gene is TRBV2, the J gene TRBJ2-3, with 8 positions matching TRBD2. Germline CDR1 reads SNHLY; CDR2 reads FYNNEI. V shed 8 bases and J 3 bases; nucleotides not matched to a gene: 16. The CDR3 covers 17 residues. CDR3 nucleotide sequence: TGTGCCAGCGGGGGCGAACTTAGCGGGGCCCCAACAGATACGCAGTATTTT. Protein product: CASGGELSGAPTDTQYF.

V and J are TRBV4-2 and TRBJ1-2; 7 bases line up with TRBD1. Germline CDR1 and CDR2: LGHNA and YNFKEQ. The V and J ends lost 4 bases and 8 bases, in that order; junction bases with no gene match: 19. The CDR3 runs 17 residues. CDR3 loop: CASSLKGGRQGGGGYTF. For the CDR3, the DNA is TGTGCCAGCAGCCTTAAAGGTGGAAGACAGGGAGGTGGCGGCTACACCTTC.

The CDR3 sequence is CASSVGLQGAGTEAFF. The CDR3 DNA reads as TGTGCCAGCAGCGTGGGGTTACAGGGGGCGGGGACTGAAGCTTTCTTT. The chain recombines TRBV5-4 with TRBJ1-1; 9 nucleotides align to TRBD1. Germline trimming cut 4 bases from V and 5 bases from J; bases unmatched to any gene: 12. From germline, CDR1 is SGHNT and CDR2 YYREEE (reference sequence). This CDR3 has 16 residues. The full variable domain, with the rest looked up from reference TRBV5-4 and TRBJ1-1, is ETGVTQSPTHLIKTRGQQVTLRCSSQSGHNTVSWYQQALGQGPQFIFQYYREEENGRGNFPPRFSGLQFPNYSSELNVNALELDDSALYLCASSVGLQGAGTEAFFGQGTRLTVV.

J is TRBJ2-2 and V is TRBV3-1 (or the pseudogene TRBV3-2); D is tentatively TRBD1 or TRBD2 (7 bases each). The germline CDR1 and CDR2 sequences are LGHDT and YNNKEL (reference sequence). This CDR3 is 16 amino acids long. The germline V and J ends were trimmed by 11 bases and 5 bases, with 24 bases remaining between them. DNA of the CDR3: TGTGCCCGCCGCCAAGGGGGCGGGGGACGTACCGGGGAGCTGTTTTTT. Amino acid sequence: CARRQGGGGRTGELFF.

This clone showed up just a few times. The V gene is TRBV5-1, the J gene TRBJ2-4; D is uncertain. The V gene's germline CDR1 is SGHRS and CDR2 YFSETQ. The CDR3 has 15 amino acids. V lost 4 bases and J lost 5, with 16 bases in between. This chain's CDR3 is CASSLDTPSQNIQYF. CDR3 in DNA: TGCGCCAGCAGCCTTGACACCCCCTCGCAAAACATTCAGTACTTC.

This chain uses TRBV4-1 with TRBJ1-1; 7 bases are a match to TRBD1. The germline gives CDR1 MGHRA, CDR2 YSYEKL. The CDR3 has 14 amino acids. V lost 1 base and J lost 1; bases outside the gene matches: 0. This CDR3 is CASSQGDRNTEAFF. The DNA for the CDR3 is TGCGCCAGCAGCCAAGGGGACAGGAACACTGAAGCTTTCTTT.

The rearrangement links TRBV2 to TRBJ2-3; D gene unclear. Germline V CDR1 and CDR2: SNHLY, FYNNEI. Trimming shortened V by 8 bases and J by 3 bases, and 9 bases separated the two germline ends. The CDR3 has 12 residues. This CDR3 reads CASGLGTDTQYF. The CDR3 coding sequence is TGTGCCAGCGGCCTAGGAACAGATACGCAGTATTTT.

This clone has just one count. CDR3 protein: CASSFGTSGGSTDTQYF. For the CDR3, the DNA is TGTGCCAGCAGTTTCGGGACTAGCGGGGGGAGCACAGATACGCAGTATTTT. V gene TRBV27 combines with J gene TRBJ2-3, with 15 bases aligning to TRBD2. Unmatched junction bases numbered 1, after V lost 3 bases and J lost 0 bases. Germline V gives CDR1 MNHEY, CDR2 SMNVEV (reference sequence). The CDR3 contains 17 residues.

The chain's CDR3 is CASSYGRTGATEAFF. The CDR3 DNA reads as TGTGCCAGCAGTTATGGAAGGACAGGGGCTACTGAAGCTTTCTTT. The chain recombines TRBV6-5 with TRBJ1-1, with 9 bases that match TRBD1. Unmatched junction bases numbered 7, after V lost 3 bases and J lost 5 bases. CDR3 length: 15 residues. CDR1 and CDR2 from the germline V gene are MNHEY and SVGAGI.

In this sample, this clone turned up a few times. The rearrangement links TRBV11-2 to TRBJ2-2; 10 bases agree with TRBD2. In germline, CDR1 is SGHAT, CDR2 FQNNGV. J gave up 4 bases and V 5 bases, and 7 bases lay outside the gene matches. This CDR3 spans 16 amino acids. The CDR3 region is CASSPAGLAPTGELFF. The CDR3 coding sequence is TGTGCCAGCAGCCCAGCGGGACTAGCGCCCACCGGGGAGCTGTTTTTT.

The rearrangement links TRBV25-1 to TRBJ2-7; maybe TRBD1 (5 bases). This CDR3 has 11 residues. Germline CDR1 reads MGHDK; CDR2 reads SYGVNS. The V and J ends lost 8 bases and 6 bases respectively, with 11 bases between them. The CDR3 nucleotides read TGTGCCAGCGGTCAGGGAAGCGAGCAGTACTTC. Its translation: CASGQGSEQYF.

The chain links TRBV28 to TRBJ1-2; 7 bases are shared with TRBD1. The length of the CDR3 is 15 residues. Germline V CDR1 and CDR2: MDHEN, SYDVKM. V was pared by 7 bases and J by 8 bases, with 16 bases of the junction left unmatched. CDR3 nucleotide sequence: TGTGCCAGCATCCCGACGGGACAGAGCCTCGGCGGCTACACCTTC. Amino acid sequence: CASIPTGQSLGGYTF.

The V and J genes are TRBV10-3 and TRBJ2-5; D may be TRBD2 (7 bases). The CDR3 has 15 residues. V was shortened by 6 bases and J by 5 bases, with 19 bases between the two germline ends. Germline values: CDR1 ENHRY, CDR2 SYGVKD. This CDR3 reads CAISPRGGAGETQYF. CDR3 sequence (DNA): TGTGCCATCAGCCCCCGAGGGGGGGCCGGGGAGACCCAGTACTTC.

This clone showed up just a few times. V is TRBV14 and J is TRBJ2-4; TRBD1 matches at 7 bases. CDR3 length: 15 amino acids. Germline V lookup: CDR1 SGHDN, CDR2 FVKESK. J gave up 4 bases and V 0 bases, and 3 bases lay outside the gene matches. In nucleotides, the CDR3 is TGTGCCAGCAGCCAAGACTCACAGGGGAAAAACATTCAGTACTTC. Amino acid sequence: CASSQDSQGKNIQYF.

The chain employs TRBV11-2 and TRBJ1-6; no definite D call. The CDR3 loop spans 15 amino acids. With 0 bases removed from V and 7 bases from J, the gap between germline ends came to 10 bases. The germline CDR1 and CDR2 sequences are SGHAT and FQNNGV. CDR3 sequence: CASSLDPRENSPLHF. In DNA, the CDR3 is TGTGCCAGCAGCTTAGATCCAAGGGAGAATTCACCCCTCCACTTT. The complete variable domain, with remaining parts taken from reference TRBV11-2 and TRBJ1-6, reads EAGVAQSPRYKIIEKRQSVAFWCNPISGHATLYWYQQILGQGPKLLIQFQNNGVVDDSQLPKDRFSAERLKGVDSTLKIQPAKLEDSAVYLCASSLDPRENSPLHFGNGTRLTVT.

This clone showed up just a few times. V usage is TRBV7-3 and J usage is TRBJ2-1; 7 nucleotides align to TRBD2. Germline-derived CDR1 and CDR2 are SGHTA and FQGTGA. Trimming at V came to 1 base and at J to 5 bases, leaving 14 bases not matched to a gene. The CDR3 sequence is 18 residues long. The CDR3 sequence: CASSLNGHGLGGDNEQFF. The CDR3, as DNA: TGTGCCAGCAGCTTAAACGGACATGGACTAGGCGGTGACAATGAGCAGTTCTTC.

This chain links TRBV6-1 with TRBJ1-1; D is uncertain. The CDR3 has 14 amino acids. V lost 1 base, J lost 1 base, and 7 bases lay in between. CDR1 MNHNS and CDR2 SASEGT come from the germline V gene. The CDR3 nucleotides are TGTGCCAGCAGTGAAGACACCCCGAACACTGAAGCTTTCTTT. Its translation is CASSEDTPNTEAFF.

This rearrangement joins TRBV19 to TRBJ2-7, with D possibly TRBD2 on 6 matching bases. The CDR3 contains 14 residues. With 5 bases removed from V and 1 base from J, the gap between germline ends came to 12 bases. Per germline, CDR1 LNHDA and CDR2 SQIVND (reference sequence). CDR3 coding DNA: TGTGCCAGTAGTTCGGAGGGACGGTCCTACGAGCAGTACTTC. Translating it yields CASSSEGRSYEQYF.

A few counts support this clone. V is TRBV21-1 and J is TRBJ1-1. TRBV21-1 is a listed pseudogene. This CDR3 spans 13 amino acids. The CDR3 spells CASSNREATEAFF. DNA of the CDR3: TGTGCCAGCAGCAACAGGGAGGCCACTGAAGCTTTCTTT.